A single sample is the source of the 5 T cell receptor beta chains below, sequenced in a study of T cells in Graves' hyperthyroidism and ophthalmopathy (dated by TCRdb to the late 2010s). Library preparation employed multiplex PCR. TCRdb shows the sequencer as Illumina HiSeq 2000. TCR beta CDR3 regions were amplified from RNA transcripts. A first-round RT-PCR of the TCR CDR3 used the HTBI primer set with the Qiagen OneStep RT-PCR kit. Clones were called with MiXCR by TCRdb after fastp trimmed the public reads at Q25, and only in-frame beta chains were retained. Rows are unified per CDR3 protein, each entry keeping the most common DNA and genes. The sample contains about 520,000 distinct CDR3 sequences, approximately 25% of them found a single time. Of the sample, 10% to 12% falls within the top ten clones. Sequencing was carried out using blood. These receptors came from a woman aged 30 to 39 with Graves' ophthalmopathy.

This clonotype was observed many times. The chain employs TRBV7-2 and TRBJ1-3; 7 positions agree with TRBD1. Germline values: CDR1 SGHTA, CDR2 FQGNSA. Trimming removed 3 bases from V and 5 bases from J; junction bases left unmatched: 4. CDR3 length: 14 residues. The chain's CDR3 is CASSFRQGRNTIYF. The CDR3 region has the DNA TGTGCCAGCAGCTTCCGACAGGGTAGAAACACCATATATTTT.

This clonotype was detected a few times. A much larger clone is a single base away; this may be a read error. The CDR3 region has the DNA TGTGCCTGCAGTTACCGGGGACAGGGCGCTGAAGCTTTCTTT. Protein sequence: CACSYRGQGAEAFF. The chain links TRBV6-5 to TRBJ1-1; TRBD1 agrees at 9 bases. The CDR3 runs 14 residues. Germline CDR1 is MNHEY and CDR2 is SVGAGI.

This clonotype appeared many times. The chain carries TRBV15 and TRBJ1-2; no definite D call. Per the germline V gene, CDR1 is LNHNV and CDR2 is YYDKDF (reference sequence). V lost 5 bases and J lost 2, with 6 bases in between. The CDR3 totals 12 residues. CDR3 sequence (DNA): TGTGCCACCAGCCGGAGCAACTATGGCTACACCTTC. Amino acid sequence: CATSRSNYGYTF.

This clonotype came up many times. This chain joins TRBV6-5 and TRBJ1-5; 7 bases match TRBD1. The CDR3 is 15 amino acids. V shed 0 bases and J 3 bases; nucleotides not matched to a gene: 2. The germline V gene has CDR1 MNHEY and CDR2 SVGAGI. The CDR3 protein is CASSYSGGPNQPQHF. CDR3 DNA: TGTGCCAGCAGTTACTCAGGGGGCCCCAATCAGCCCCAGCATTTT.

About this clonotype itself: This CDR3 is missing its conserved last phenylalanine or tryptophan, likely due to a read error. The V and J genes are TRBV15 and TRBJ1-2; unclear D gene. The length of the CDR3 is 13 residues. Germline lookup yields CDR1 LNHNV and CDR2 YYDKDF (reference sequence). The CDR3 sequence: CATSGERRDGYTI. The CDR3 bases are TGTGCCACCAGCGGAGAGAGGAGGGATGGCTACACCATC.